A selection of T cell receptor beta chains follows, all from one sample in a study of blood T cell repertoires in COVID-19. Profiling relied on immunoSEQ multiplex PCR, and the TCRdb table lists in-frame clones only, not all of them. The sample consists of tens of thousands of clones, around 88% of them appearing once. Sequenced material: peripheral blood. The receptors stem from a young man with acute or convalescent COVID-19. The CDR3 runs from the conserved cysteine through the conserved F or W.

>TRBV6-6
CASSDTLAGNTIYF
>TRBV6-1
CASSDRQGWGEKLFF
>TRBV7-9
CASSLLAAGRETQYF
>TRBV7-9
CASSFAGGGYTF
>TRBV4-1
CASSQDPRANYGYTF
>TRBV5-6
CASSLQGVNQPQHF
>TRBV5-6
CASSKTSGRVEQYF
>TRBV14
CASSAQYMPRESARFF
>TRBV4-3
CASSQDLRGINNEQFF
>TRBV27
CASSSGGRSDYGYTF
>TRBV28
CASSLGGSLYEQYF
>TRBV19
CASTTGGYRYPQPQHF
>TRBV4-1
CASSQARADTEAFF
>TRBV25-1
CASSASGRGYGANVLTF
>TRBV10-3
CAISPTGQTYEQYF
>TRBV7-8
CASTEAGGWTDTQYF
>TRBV6-5
CASSYRGGSYEQYF
>TRBV12-3/TRBV12-4
CASSRARDSPLHF
>TRBV7-3
CASSLIGGGTEAFF
>TRBV27
CASSLAYPDSEPQHF
>TRBV4-1
CASSQGRHKAQYEQYF
>TRBV5-1
CASSLWQEGGTEAFF
>TRBV5-8
CASSRGQGTNTGELFF
>TRBV28
CASRSTGVYNEQFF
>TRBV28
CASSLGDRDQPQHF
>TRBV9
CASSTNQPQHF